This T cell receptor beta chain is drawn from a study of OX40 agonist ivuxolimab in advanced cancers. Trimming cost V 4 bases and J 0 bases, with 16 bases left between them. The germline V gene encodes CDR1 SGDLS and CDR2 YYNGEE. The CDR3 consists of 16 residues. Assay used: immunoSEQ multiplex PCR; TCRdb lists only in-frame clones, some missing. This sample has roughly 40,000 clones, with about four fifths found just once. Sequenced here: CD4+ or CD8+ T cells sorted from blood, sampled in a trial of the OX40 agonist ivuxolimab. The chain recombines TRBV9 with TRBJ1-1, with D perhaps matching TRBD1 (5 bases). The TCR sequence derives from an adult with an advanced solid tumor such as melanoma, head and neck, liver or kidney cancer. The CDR3 reads CASSPLPTVMNTEAFF. The CDR3 DNA reads as TGTGCCAGCAGCCCGTTACCGACAGTCATGAACACTGAAGCTTTCTTT.